The 9 T cell receptor beta chains below all came from one sample that was sequenced in a study of blood T cell repertoires in COVID-19. Some clones are missing from TCRdb's copy, which holds only in-frame ones; the method was immunoSEQ multiplex PCR. The sample yields 300,000 to 350,000 clones, 90% seen once. The sample consisted of peripheral blood. The source of these receptors is a woman aged 25-40 years with COVID-19, enrolled during active disease.

The chain joins TRBV4-1 to TRBJ2-1, with TRBD2 as a possible D gene (6 bases). This CDR3 is built from 18 residues. Germline CDR1 is MGHRA and CDR2 is YSYEKL. Trimming pared 0 bases from V and 8 bases from J, leaving 23 bases between. The CDR3 is CASSQDLRTHTSPHEQFF. CDR3 bases: TGCGCCAGCAGCCAAGATCTTCGGACGCACACTAGCCCCCATGAGCAGTTCTTC.

The chain's CDR3 is CASQTDGGNEQFF. CDR3 DNA sequence: TGTGCCAGTCAAACAGACGGAGGCAATGAGCAGTTCTTC. The chain is built from TRBV9 and TRBJ2-1; possible D gene TRBD2, 5 bases. V was cut by 8 bases and J by 6 bases, with 15 bases left in between. This CDR3 has 13 amino acids. Germline assignment: CDR1 SGDLS and CDR2 YYNGEE.

The chain links TRBV5-1 to TRBJ2-1; 10 bases are shared with TRBD2. This CDR3 is 15 amino acids long. V dropped 0 bases and J dropped 6; count of bases not matched to a gene: 3. Germline CDR1 and CDR2: SGHRS and YFSETQ. The CDR3 spells CASSLEASGSNEQFF. The DNA of the CDR3 is TGCGCCAGCAGCTTGGAGGCTAGCGGGAGCAATGAGCAGTTCTTC.

The chain joins TRBV3-1 (or the pseudogene TRBV3-2) to TRBJ2-7; D is ambiguous. CDR3 length equals 13 residues. With 2 bases removed from V and 4 bases from J, the gap between germline ends came to 9 bases. CDR1 and CDR2 (germline): LGHDT, YNNKEL (reference sequence). In DNA form, the CDR3 reads TGTGCCAGCAGCCAACACAGTGGTTACGAGCAGTACTTC. Residues: CASSQHSGYEQYF.

The chain couples TRBV5-1 to TRBJ2-1; 8 bases are a match to TRBD2. The trim removed 5 bases at V and 8 bases at J, leaving 9 bases unmatched. CDR1 is SGHRS and CDR2 is YFSETQ in the germline V gene. The CDR3 length is 14 residues. The CDR3 is CASRGAGGQDEQFF. In nucleotides, the CDR3 is TGCGCCAGCAGAGGGGCGGGAGGCCAGGATGAGCAGTTCTTC. Combining the CDR3 with reference TRBV5-1 and TRBJ2-1 gives the whole variable domain KAGVTQTPRYLIKTRGQQVTLSCSPISGHRSVSWYQQTPGQGLQFLFEYFSETQRNKGNFPGRFSGRQFSNSRSEMNVSTLELGDSALYLCASRGAGGQDEQFFGPGTRLTVL.

This clone showed up just a few times. This chain uses TRBV9 with TRBJ1-6; tentative D call: TRBD1 (6 bases). The CDR3 loop spans 14 amino acids. Germline CDR1 and CDR2: SGDLS and YYNGEE. V shed 3 bases and J shed 4 bases, with 8 bases lying between them. The CDR3 is CASSAQGYNSPLHF. Here the CDR3 DNA reads TGTGCCAGCAGCGCACAGGGTTATAATTCACCCCTCCACTTT.

The rearrangement links TRBV7-8 to TRBJ1-5; 11 bases agree with TRBD1. The V and J ends lost 5 bases and 3 bases, in that order; junction bases with no gene match: 9. The CDR3 sequence is 17 residues long. From germline, CDR1 is SGHVS and CDR2 FQNEAQ. The CDR3 bases are TGTGCCAGCAGCCTATTCGGGACAGGGGGTTTCAATCAGCCCCAGCATTTT. This gives the protein CASSLFGTGGFNQPQHF.

The chain recombines TRBV28 with TRBJ2-1; 7 bases agree with TRBD2. This CDR3 region has 15 residues. Unmatched junction bases numbered 2, after V lost 1 base and J lost 2 bases. The V gene's germline CDR1 is MDHEN and CDR2 SYDVKM. The CDR3: CASSLLLAAYNEQFF. CDR3 DNA sequence: TGTGCCAGCAGTTTATTGCTAGCGGCCTACAATGAGCAGTTCTTC.

The chain carries TRBV5-1 and TRBJ2-7; D ambiguous. Trimming pared 4 bases from V and 6 bases from J, leaving 8 bases between. Germline lookup yields CDR1 SGHRS and CDR2 YFSETQ. This CDR3 is built from 11 residues. The CDR3 is CASSTSSEQYF. CDR3 sequence (DNA): TGCGCCAGCAGCACCTCTAGCGAGCAGTACTTC.